The 8 T cell receptor beta chains below come from one sample, sequenced in a study of identical twins. TCRdb redid the calling of the 5' RACE reads with MiXCR, one entry per CDR3 protein. The data contain hundreds of thousands of distinct CDR3 sequences, 15% to 20% of them singletons. These data were likewise used in another study, on T cells expressing NK-cell markers.

Material: PBMCs. The receptors were gathered from a woman aged 18 to 35 in good health.

This clonotype was picked up a small number of times. This chain uses TRBV11-2 with TRBJ2-3; D may be TRBD2 (6 bases). V dropped 3 bases and J dropped 5 bases, with 12 bases sitting between them. Germline CDR1 is SGHAT and CDR2 is FQNNGV. This CDR3 is 14 amino acids long. In nucleotides, the CDR3 is TGTGCCAGCAGCTTGACTAGGAGAGGAGATACGCAGTATTTT. Translation: CASSLTRRGDTQYF.

This clonotype occurred a few times. The chain links TRBV20-1 to TRBJ2-7; no firm D call. The ends were cut back, 1 base at V and 4 bases at J, with 11 bases in the middle. CDR1 DFQATT and CDR2 SNEGSKA come from the germline V gene (reference sequence). The CDR3 length is 13 residues. CDR3 coding DNA: TGCAGTGCTAGAGCCCTTCCGAAGTACGAGCAGTACTTC. It specifies CSARALPKYEQYF.

The J gene is TRBJ2-3, the V gene TRBV7-9; 7 bases fit TRBD2. This CDR3 spans 16 amino acids. V dropped 6 bases and J dropped 4; count of bases not matched to a gene: 13. Germline V gives CDR1 SEHNR, CDR2 FQNEAQ (reference sequence). The CDR3 reads CASRPRPGLDADTQYF. CDR3 DNA sequence: TGTGCCAGCAGACCCCGACCTGGACTAGATGCAGATACGCAGTATTTT.

This clonotype was picked up a small number of times. The V gene is TRBV12-3 or TRBV12-4, the J gene TRBJ2-7, with D perhaps matching TRBD1 or TRBD2 (5 bases each). The germline V and J ends were trimmed by 5 bases and 6 bases, with 23 bases remaining between them. The CDR3 is 16 amino acids. The CDR3 DNA follows: TGTGCCAGCAGTCCGAAAAACCCCGGGACCTCTCGCGAGCAGTACTTC. The encoded protein is CASSPKNPGTSREQYF.

This clonotype was detected only once. The chain recombines TRBV5-8 with TRBJ2-6; D gene unclear. The CDR3 covers 15 residues. Germline CDR1 reads SGHTS; CDR2 reads YDEGEE. The V and J ends lost 0 bases and 3 bases respectively, with 7 bases between them. The CDR3 nucleotides are TGTGCCAGCAGCTTGGGGGATATTGGGGCCAACGTCCTGACTTTC. Its translation is CASSLGDIGANVLTF.

V and J are TRBV20-1 and TRBJ1-6, with D unclear. Germline CDR1 is DFQATT and CDR2 is SNEGSKA (reference sequence). This CDR3 is 12 amino acids long. Trimming cost V 6 bases and J 5 bases, with 8 bases left between them. CDR3: CSAAPNNSPLHF. DNA of the CDR3: TGCAGTGCGGCGCCGAATAATTCACCCCTCCACTTT.

The V and J genes are TRBV5-1 and TRBJ2-5, with TRBD1 matching 9 bases. The germline CDR1 and CDR2 sequences are SGHRS and YFSETQ. The trim removed 4 bases at V and 4 bases at J, leaving 8 bases unmatched. CDR3 length equals 15 residues. The CDR3 protein is CASSLATGGTETQYF. The CDR3 region has the DNA TGCGCCAGCAGCCTGGCCACAGGGGGCACAGAGACCCAGTACTTC.

This clonotype has just a few counts. The genes are TRBV20-1 and TRBJ2-3; D not resolved. The V gene's germline CDR1 is DFQATT and CDR2 SNEGSKA (reference sequence). This CDR3 is 14 amino acids long. V lost 1 base to trimming and J lost 5 bases, with 13 bases between them. The CDR3: CSARVALVGDTQYF. In DNA, the CDR3 is TGCAGTGCTAGAGTCGCCCTGGTGGGAGATACGCAGTATTTT.